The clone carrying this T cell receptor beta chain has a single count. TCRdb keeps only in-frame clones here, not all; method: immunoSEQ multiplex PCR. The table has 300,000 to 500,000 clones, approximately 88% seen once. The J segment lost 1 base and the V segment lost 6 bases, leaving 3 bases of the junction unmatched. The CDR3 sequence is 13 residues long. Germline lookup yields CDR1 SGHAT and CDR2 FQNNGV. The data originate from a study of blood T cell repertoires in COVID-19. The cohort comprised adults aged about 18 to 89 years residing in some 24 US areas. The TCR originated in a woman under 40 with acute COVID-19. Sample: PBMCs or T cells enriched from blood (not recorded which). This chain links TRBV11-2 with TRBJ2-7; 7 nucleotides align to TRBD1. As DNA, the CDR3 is TGTGCCAGCAGACAACAGGGGTCCTACGAGCAGTACTTC. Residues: CASRQQGSYEQYF. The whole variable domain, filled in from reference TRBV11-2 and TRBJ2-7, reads EAGVAQSPRYKIIEKRQSVAFWCNPISGHATLYWYQQILGQGPKLLIQFQNNGVVDDSQLPKDRFSAERLKGVDSTLKIQPAKLEDSAVYLCASRQQGSYEQYFGPGTRLTVT.